This T cell receptor beta chain was recorded in a study of HIV-infected patients and healthy controls. Study-wide findings and caveats: Approximately three months of therapy was arguably too brief to observe immune reconstitution in treated samples.

Concerning this clonotype: Its target is not known.

Follow-up blood was drawn about 14 weeks, roughly three months, after antiretroviral therapy began. Whole blood was used without fractionation, so all unsorted peripheral T cells were included. cDNA was made from about 500 ng RNA using alpha and beta constant primers. Alpha and beta chain libraries were made separately by chain-specific third strand synthesis with multiplexing indices. One entry per CDR3 protein results from TCRdb running MiXCR on the 5' RACE reads. This sample has thousands of distinct CDR3 sequences; about 8.6% occur once, and the top ten carry 20% to 25%. The CDR3 is made up of 16 amino acids. Germline loops: CDR1 GTSNPN, CDR2 SVGIG (reference sequence). Trimming removed 2 bases at V and 6 bases at J, with 22 bases between.

The receptor was derived from an adult with HIV infection. This sample comprised blood, obtained during antiretroviral therapy. J is TRBJ1-1 and V is TRBV30; weak D call: TRBD1 (6 bases). The CDR3 is CAWSYGGRGGLAEAFF. The CDR3 DNA sequence: TGTGCCTGGAGTTACGGGGGGCGAGGGGGTTTGGCTGAAGCTTTCTTT.